This TCR beta chain originates from a study of blood T cell repertoires in COVID-19. Study information: Samples representing acute and convalescent COVID-19 were sourced from the United States, Italy and Spain.

Clones were sequenced by immunoSEQ multiplex PCR, and TCRdb holds only the in-frame ones, with some missing. The sample holds approximately 250,000 clones, approximately 89% seen once. This CDR3 contains 17 residues. V gave up 3 bases and J gave up 2 bases; unmatched junction bases: 11. Germline V gene lookup returns CDR1 KGHDR and CDR2 SFDVKD. This chain connects TRBV24-1 to TRBJ1-2; 7 nucleotides line up with TRBD1. The specimen was PBMCs or T cells enriched from blood (not recorded which). This TCR came from a woman between 40 and 50 years old who had been exposed to COVID-19. CDR3 sequence reads: CATSDTNPGTANYGYTF. The DNA of the CDR3 is TGTGCCACCAGTGATACGAATCCGGGGACAGCGAACTATGGCTACACCTTC.